This T cell receptor beta chain was sequenced for a study of cytomegalovirus exposure and HLA in healthy donors. This clone was found once. Germline lookup yields CDR1 MDHEN and CDR2 SYDVKM. The CDR3 is made up of 14 amino acids. The V and J ends lost 5 bases and 7 bases, in that order; junction bases with no gene match: 5. Primers for the PCR totalled 60 Vbeta and 13 Jbeta. TCRdb keeps only in-frame clones here, not all; method: immunoSEQ multiplex PCR. The table has 150,000 to 200,000 clones, approximately 59% seen once. The chain combines TRBV28 with TRBJ2-2; 9 positions match TRBD1. Material: PBMCs. The clonotype originates from a man between 35 and 55 years old in good health and CMV-seronegative. The DNA of the CDR3 is TGTGCCAGCAGTAGGGGACAGGGACGCGGGGAGCTGTTTTTT. Translated, it gives CASSRGQGRGELFF.